These 8 T cell receptor beta chains were sequenced from one sample in a study of blood T cell repertoires in COVID-19. Measured with immunoSEQ multiplex PCR; TCRdb has only the in-frame clones, and not every one. The sample lists around 100,000 clones, about 88% occurring once. The sample taken for sequencing was peripheral blood. The receptor set was obtained from a human donor in a cohort sampled during active COVID-19.

The chain couples TRBV2 to TRBJ2-7, with 10 bases matching TRBD2. This CDR3 is built from 15 residues. The V segment lost 6 bases and the J segment 3 bases; nucleotides outside the gene matches: 8. The V gene's germline CDR1 is SNHLY and CDR2 FYNNEI. CDR3 sequence reads: CASRVRTSGLYEQYF. For the CDR3, the DNA is TGTGCCAGCAGAGTTAGGACTAGCGGCCTCTACGAGCAGTACTTC.

The genes are TRBV7-8 and TRBJ2-3, with 7 bases fitting TRBD2. Germline CDR1 SGHVS, CDR2 FQNEAQ. With 5 bases clipped from V and 0 bases from J, the junction kept 8 bases outside the gene matches. This CDR3 has 16 residues. CDR3: CASSQNSGQSTDTQYF. For the CDR3, the DNA is TGTGCCAGCAGCCAGAATAGCGGGCAGAGCACAGATACGCAGTATTTT.

V and J are TRBV19 and TRBJ1-3; tentative D call: TRBD1 (6 bases). The CDR3 is 18 residues long. The V gene lost 5 bases and the J gene lost 0 bases, with 20 bases spanning the gap. Germline CDR1 LNHDA, CDR2 SQIVND (reference sequence). The CDR3 loop reads CASSAGQTLHNSGNTIYF. CDR3 bases: TGTGCCAGTAGTGCCGGACAGACCCTCCATAACTCTGGAAACACCATATATTTT.

The chain recombines TRBV7-3 with TRBJ2-1; 9 nucleotides match TRBD1. V gave up 5 bases and J gave up 8 bases; unmatched junction bases: 10. The CDR3 is 15 residues long. The germline CDR1 and CDR2 sequences are SGHTA and FQGTGA. This chain's CDR3 is CASSPGTGTGHEQFF. CDR3 sequence (DNA): TGTGCCAGCAGCCCGGGAACCGGGACAGGGCATGAGCAGTTCTTC.

The count of this clone is one. V and J are TRBV6-2 or TRBV6-3 and TRBJ2-7, with 9 bases that match TRBD1. This CDR3 region has 15 residues. V trimming: 6 bases; J trimming: 7 bases; junction bases outside the gene matches: 13. Germline CDR1 reads MNHEY; CDR2 reads SVGEGT. The CDR3 protein is CASSQIGDRVKEQYF. DNA for the CDR3: TGTGCCAGCAGCCAAATTGGGGACAGGGTGAAAGAGCAGTACTTC.

The rearrangement links TRBV19 to TRBJ1-5; 8 bases line up with TRBD1. Losses at the gene ends were 5 bases for V and 7 bases for J; bases not matched to a gene: 13. CDR3 length: 16 amino acids. In germline, CDR1 is LNHDA, CDR2 SQIVND (reference sequence). The CDR3 region has the DNA TGTGCCAGTAGTCCCCACAGGGGGAAAAGTTTGCAGCCCCAGCATTTT. Residues: CASSPHRGKSLQPQHF.

The chain combines TRBV28 with TRBJ2-1, with a weak D call TRBD2 (5 bases). CDR1 is MDHEN and CDR2 is SYDVKM in the germline V gene. There are 13 residues in the CDR3. V was pared by 6 bases and J by 0 bases, with 6 bases between. Written as DNA, the CDR3 is TGTGCCAGCAGACGGGACTCCTACAATGAGCAGTTCTTC. It translates to CASRRDSYNEQFF.

The chain employs TRBV4-1 and TRBJ2-5, with 11 bases that match TRBD2. V gave up 2 bases and J gave up 5 bases; unmatched junction bases: 10. Germline loops: CDR1 MGHRA, CDR2 YSYEKL. The CDR3 loop spans 17 amino acids. The CDR3 nucleotides read TGCGCCAGCAGCCAATCCCGGGGACTAGCGGTCTTCGAGACCCAGTACTTC. Translating gives CASSQSRGLAVFETQYF.